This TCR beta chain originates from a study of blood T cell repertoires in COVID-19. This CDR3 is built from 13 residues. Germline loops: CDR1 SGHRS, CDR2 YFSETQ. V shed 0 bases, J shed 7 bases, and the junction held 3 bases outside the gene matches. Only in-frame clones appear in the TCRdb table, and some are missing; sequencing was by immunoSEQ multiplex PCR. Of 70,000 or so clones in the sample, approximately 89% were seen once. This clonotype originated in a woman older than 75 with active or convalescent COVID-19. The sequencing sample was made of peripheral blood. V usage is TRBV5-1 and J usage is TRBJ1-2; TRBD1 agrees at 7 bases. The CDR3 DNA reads TGCGCCAGCAGCTTGGACAGGGGTTCTGGCTACACCTTC. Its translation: CASSLDRGSGYTF.